These T cell receptor beta chains were read from a single sample in a study of CD8+ T cells in alopecia areata. Only in-frame clones appear in the TCRdb table, and some are missing; sequencing was by immunoSEQ multiplex PCR. The sample consists of approximately 120,000 clones, roughly 57% of them appearing once. The material sequenced was CD4+ T cells sorted from blood, taken at week 4, from a patient treated with tofacitinib. The receptors shown here come from a human donor with alopecia areata. CDR3s include the opening cysteine and the closing phenylalanine or tryptophan. The D gene is left open where the match is weak. Some rows have no size entry. The others give once, few or many, or a class for an expanded clone.

j_call,clone_size,v_call,d_call,cdr3_aa,cdr3_nt
TRBJ2-3,.,TRBV7-9,.,CASGGPPMDTQYF,TGTGCCAGCGGAGGACCGCCTATGGATACGCAGTATTTT
TRBJ2-1,.,TRBV29-1,TRBD2,CSVSPSGVYNEQFF,TGCAGCGTCAGCCCTAGCGGGGTGTACAATGAGCAGTTCTTC
TRBJ2-5,.,TRBV5-1,.,CASSASSQETQYF,TGCGCCAGCAGCGCGTCGTCCCAAGAGACCCAGTACTTC
TRBJ1-2,.,TRBV7-9,.,CASTVAESNYGYTF,TGTGCCAGCACCGTAGCGGAAAGTAACTATGGCTACACCTTC
TRBJ2-3,.,TRBV27,.,CASSFGTTDTQYF,TGTGCCAGCAGTTTCGGGACCACAGATACGCAGTATTTT
TRBJ1-2,.,TRBV29-1,TRBD1,CSVEATGTGGLGYTF,TGCAGCGTTGAGGCCACCGGGACAGGGGGACTTGGCTACACCTTC
TRBJ2-2,.,TRBV29-1,.,CSVTSGTGELFF,TGCAGCGTTACGAGCGGCACCGGGGAGCTGTTTTTT
TRBJ2-2,.,TRBV5-4,TRBD2,CASSLDSGVTGELFF,TGTGCCAGCAGCTTGGATAGCGGGGTCACCGGGGAGCTGTTTTTT
TRBJ2-5,.,TRBV2,.,CASSVSGAETQYF,TGTGCCAGCAGTGTTTCCGGCGCAGAGACCCAGTACTTC
TRBJ2-4,.,TRBV29-1,.,CSVETTGVSKYF,TGCAGCGTTGAAACAACCGGGGTCTCGAAGTACTTC
TRBJ2-3,.,TRBV29-1,.,CSVEDDPWDTQYF,TGCAGCGTTGAAGATGATCCGTGGGATACGCAGTATTTT
TRBJ2-3,.,TRBV29-1,.,CSVLTLMQGSVTDTQYF,TGCAGCGTCCTAACCTTGATGCAGGGATCGGTCACAGATACGCAGTATTTT
TRBJ2-3,.,TRBV6-5,.,CASSLIEAPDTQYF,TGTGCCAGCAGTCTTATAGAGGCCCCAGATACGCAGTATTTT
TRBJ2-3,.,TRBV9,.,CASSVTTRTDTQYF,TGTGCCAGCAGCGTCACCACTCGGACGGATACGCAGTATTTT
TRBJ1-1,.,TRBV6-4,TRBD1,CASRTGQPRAFF,TGTGCCAGCAGAACGGGACAGCCAAGGGCTTTCTTT
TRBJ2-1,once,TRBV9,.,CASSPNQLEQFF,TGTGCCAGCAGCCCCAATCAGCTAGAGCAGTTCTTC
TRBJ2-7,.,TRBV9,TRBD2,CASSVSGTSEGEQYF,TGTGCCAGCAGCGTAAGCGGGACTAGCGAGGGGGAGCAGTACTTC
TRBJ2-1,.,TRBV30,.,CAWSAPSEVYNEQFF,TGTGCCTGGAGTGCCCCTAGTGAGGTCTACAATGAGCAGTTCTTC
TRBJ2-1,few,TRBV29-1,TRBD1,CSGQTGTDNEQFF,TGCAGCGGGCAAACCGGGACAGACAATGAGCAGTTCTTC
TRBJ1-1,.,TRBV5-6,.,CASSHQTEAFF,TGTGCCAGCAGCCATCAAACTGAAGCTTTCTTT